This TCR beta chain was recovered during a study of blood T cell repertoires in COVID-19. Study in general: Samples came from the United States, Italy and Spain, spanning acute and convalescent COVID-19.

V shed 2 bases, J shed 0 bases, and the junction held 13 bases outside the gene matches. This CDR3 is built from 19 residues. The germline CDR1 and CDR2 sequences are MDHEN and SYDVKM. Clones were sequenced by immunoSEQ multiplex PCR, and TCRdb holds only the in-frame ones, with some missing. The table has approximately 450,000 clones, around 90% seen once; the top ten hold roughly 1.8%. The material sequenced was PBMCs or T cells enriched from blood (not recorded which). The chain combines TRBV28 with TRBJ2-5; 9 bases map to TRBD2. The sequence came from a woman aged 18-29 years with acute COVID-19. CDR3 nucleotide sequence: TGTGCCAGCAGTTTAAAGCTCGGTGAGGCTAGCGGGAACCAAGAGACCCAGTACTTC. Its protein product is CASSLKLGEASGNQETQYF.